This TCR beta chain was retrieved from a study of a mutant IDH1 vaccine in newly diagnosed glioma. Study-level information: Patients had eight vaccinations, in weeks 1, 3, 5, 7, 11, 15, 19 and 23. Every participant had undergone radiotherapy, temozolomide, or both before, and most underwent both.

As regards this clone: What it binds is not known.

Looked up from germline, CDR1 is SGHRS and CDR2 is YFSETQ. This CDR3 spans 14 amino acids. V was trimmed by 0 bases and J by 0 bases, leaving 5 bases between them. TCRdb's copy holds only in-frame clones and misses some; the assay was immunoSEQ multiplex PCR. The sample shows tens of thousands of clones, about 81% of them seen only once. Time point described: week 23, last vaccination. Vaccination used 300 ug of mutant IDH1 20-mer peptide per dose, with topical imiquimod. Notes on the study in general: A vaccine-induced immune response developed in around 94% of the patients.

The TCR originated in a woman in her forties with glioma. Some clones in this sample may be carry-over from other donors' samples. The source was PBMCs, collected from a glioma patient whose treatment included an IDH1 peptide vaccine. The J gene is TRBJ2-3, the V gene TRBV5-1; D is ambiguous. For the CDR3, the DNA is TGCGCCAGCAGCTTGGTTGCGAGCACAGATACGCAGTATTTT. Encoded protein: CASSLVASTDTQYF.